These T cell receptor beta chains were read from a single sample in a study of T cells after yellow fever vaccination. TCRdb re-called the 5' RACE reads with MiXCR, one entry per CDR3 protein. The data contain approximately 90,000 distinct CDR3 sequences, 13% of them singletons. The sample consisted of CD8+ T cells not binding an NS4B(214-222) dextramer, sorted from PBMCs, taken roughly 20 days after the first yellow fever vaccination. These receptors were taken from a man aged 18 to 30 who received the YFV17D yellow fever vaccine. Each CDR3 is given with its conserved first and last residue. D genes are given only for firm matches. Clone size is not always given. Where it is, it says once, few, many or a class for expanded clones.

V gene	D gene	clone size	J gene	CDR3 protein	CDR3 DNA
TRBV20-1	-	few	TRBJ2-5	CSAGDSRETQYF	TGCAGTGCTGGGGACTCTCGGGAGACCCAGTACTTC
TRBV20-1	-	-	TRBJ1-3	CSARDRLYGNTIYF	TGCAGTGCTAGAGACAGACTTTATGGAAACACCATATATTTT
TRBV12-3/TRBV12-4	-	-	TRBJ1-1	CASSPLGLSYMNTEAFF	TGTGCCAGCAGTCCTCTGGGACTGAGTTACATGAACACTGAAGCTTTCTTT
TRBV24-1	TRBD2	-	TRBJ2-5	CATSDWTSGGADRETQYF	TGTGCCACCAGTGATTGGACTAGCGGGGGGGCCGATCGGGAGACCCAGTACTTC
TRBV4-1	TRBD1	-	TRBJ2-7	CATRAGTGDHEQYF	TGCGCCACCAGAGCCGGGACAGGGGACCACGAGCAGTACTTC
TRBV18	-	few	TRBJ2-5	CASSPNGETQYF	TGTGCCAGCTCACCAAACGGGGAGACCCAGTACTTC
TRBV30	TRBD2	few	TRBJ2-1	CAWSGSSGSYNEQFF	TGTGCCTGGAGTGGGTCTAGCGGCTCCTACAATGAGCAGTTCTTC
TRBV27	TRBD2	-	TRBJ2-2	CASRGLAGGRGGELFF	TGTGCCAGCAGAGGACTAGCGGGGGGGCGGGGCGGGGAGCTGTTTTTT
TRBV27	-	-	TRBJ1-1	CASLGRGELMNTEAFF	TGTGCCAGCCTTGGGAGGGGAGAGTTGATGAACACTGAAGCTTTCTTT
TRBV5-1	TRBD2	-	TRBJ2-7	CASRLAGGYEQYF	TGCGCCAGCCGACTAGCGGGGGGTTACGAGCAGTACTTC
TRBV20-1	-	-	TRBJ2-1	CSAREMGNEQFF	TGCAGTGCTAGAGAGATGGGTAATGAGCAGTTCTTC
TRBV5-6	-	few	TRBJ2-4	CASSRPAHPAAQYF	TGTGCCAGCAGCAGACCTGCCCATCCGGCGGCTCAGTACTTC
TRBV5-1	TRBD2	-	TRBJ2-1	CASIGSGGASSYNEQFF	TGCGCCAGCATTGGAAGCGGGGGGGCAAGCTCCTACAATGAGCAGTTCTTC
TRBV13	-	-	TRBJ2-3	CASSPPLGPDTQYF	TGTGCCAGCAGCCCCCCCCTCGGTCCAGATACGCAGTATTTT
TRBV6-5	-	-	TRBJ2-2	CASSYQGPGELFF	TGTGCCAGCAGCTACCAGGGTCCCGGGGAGCTGTTTTTT
TRBV10-3	TRBD2	few	TRBJ2-1	CAIRAVGTSGEGEQFF	TGTGCCATCAGGGCCGTAGGGACTAGCGGGGAAGGAGAGCAGTTCTTC
TRBV3-1	TRBD2	few	TRBJ2-3	CASSQVSGGAADTQYF	TGTGCCAGCAGCCAAGTTAGCGGGGGGGCCGCGGATACGCAGTATTTT
TRBV6-5	-	few	TRBJ2-6	CASSYSGANVLTF	TGTGCCAGCAGTTATTCTGGGGCCAACGTCCTGACTTTC
TRBV19	-	few	TRBJ1-1	CASSIGWGEAFF	TGTGCCAGTAGTATCGGGTGGGGTGAAGCTTTCTTT
TRBV7-9	TRBD2	-	TRBJ2-2	CASSLLLAENTGELFF	TGTGCCAGCAGCTTATTACTAGCGGAGAACACCGGGGAGCTGTTTTTT
TRBV29-1	-	-	TRBJ1-2	CSVGPVTNYGYTF	TGCAGCGTTGGGCCGGTTACTAACTATGGCTACACCTTC
TRBV7-2	TRBD1	few	TRBJ1-6	CASRQGGGSPLHF	TGTGCCAGCAGGCAGGGGGGCGGTTCACCCCTCCACTTT
TRBV5-5	TRBD2	-	TRBJ2-2	CASSLGASGGVYTGELFF	TGTGCCAGCAGCTTGGGTGCTAGCGGGGGGGTCTACACCGGGGAGCTGTTTTTT
TRBV24-1	-	few	TRBJ2-7	CATTGVPYEQYF	TGTGCCACCACAGGGGTCCCCTACGAGCAGTACTTC
TRBV19	-	-	TRBJ1-2	CASSIGPRYGYTF	TGTGCCAGTAGTATCGGCCCCAGATATGGCTACACCTTC
TRBV4-1	-	-	TRBJ1-6	CASSQHRDIYNSPLHF	TGCGCCAGCAGCCAACACCGGGACATCTATAATTCACCCCTCCACTTT
TRBV12-3/TRBV12-4	-	-	TRBJ1-3	CASSPSDTIYF	TGTGCCAGCAGCCCTTCAGACACCATATATTTT
TRBV13	TRBD2	many	TRBJ2-1	CASSLGAGGYNEQFF	TGTGCCAGCAGCTTAGGAGCGGGGGGTTACAATGAGCAGTTCTTC
TRBV25-1	-	-	TRBJ2-3	CASSGYRGGYF	TGTGCCAGCAGTGGTTACAGGGGGGGATATTTT
TRBV11-2	-	-	TRBJ2-1	CASSFPRGLASDEQFF	TGTGCCAGCAGCTTCCCCCGAGGGCTAGCTTCCGATGAGCAGTTCTTC
TRBV6-1	-	-	TRBJ1-2	CASSRTVNYGYTF	TGTGCCAGCAGTAGGACAGTGAACTATGGCTACACCTTC
TRBV29-1	-	few	TRBJ1-1	CSVRENEAFF	TGCAGCGTCCGGGAAAATGAAGCTTTCTTT
TRBV28	TRBD2	-	TRBJ2-1	CASSHYSGKSYNEQFF	TGTGCCAGCAGTCATTATAGCGGGAAGTCCTACAATGAGCAGTTCTTC
TRBV7-3	TRBD1	few	TRBJ2-6	CASRGDRETGANVLTF	TGTGCCAGCAGAGGGGACAGGGAGACTGGGGCCAACGTCCTGACTTTC
TRBV4-1	-	few	TRBJ2-2	CASSQAESTAGELFF	TGCGCCAGCAGCCAAGCTGAATCCACAGCCGGGGAGCTGTTTTTT
TRBV7-8	TRBD1	-	TRBJ2-5	CASSLVFAGQGLLPWETQYF	TGTGCCAGCAGCTTAGTTTTTGCGGGACAGGGCCTTTTGCCTTGGGAGACCCAGTACTTC
TRBV6-4	TRBD2	few	TRBJ2-1	CASSDSAGGADEQFF	TGTGCCAGCAGTGACTCTGCGGGGGGAGCGGATGAGCAGTTCTTC
TRBV6-1	TRBD2	few	TRBJ2-3	CASSRVAGGVQDTQYF	TGTGCCAGCAGTAGAGTAGCGGGGGGAGTACAAGATACGCAGTATTTT
TRBV4-3	-	-	TRBJ2-3	CASRTGTSSRDTQYF	TGCGCCAGCAGGACCGGGACCTCCTCACGAGATACGCAGTATTTT
TRBV4-1	-	once	TRBJ1-2	CASSSRRGANYGYTF	TGCGCCAGCAGCTCCCGTCGCGGGGCAAACTATGGCTACACCTTC
TRBV4-3	-	-	TRBJ2-3	CASSQEPQPGLTTDTQYF	TGCGCCAGCAGCCAAGAACCGCAGCCGGGACTCACCACAGATACGCAGTATTTT
TRBV14	TRBD1	-	TRBJ2-3	CASRDTGELTDTQYF	TGTGCCAGCAGAGACACAGGGGAACTCACAGATACGCAGTATTTT
TRBV7-2	-	few	TRBJ2-5	CASSSPRTPPETQYF	TGTGCCAGCAGCTCACCGAGGACACCCCCAGAGACCCAGTACTTC
TRBV18	-	-	TRBJ2-7	CASSLTRGGPYEQYF	TGTGCCAGCTCACTCACCAGGGGAGGCCCCTACGAGCAGTACTTC
TRBV15	-	many	TRBJ2-1	CATSSGQRNYNEQFF	TGTGCCACCAGCAGCGGACAGAGGAATTACAATGAGCAGTTCTTC
TRBV18	TRBD1	many	TRBJ1-1	CASSPTWDSPEAFF	TGTGCCAGCTCACCAACCTGGGACAGCCCCGAAGCTTTCTTT
TRBV7-9	-	few	TRBJ2-2	CASSFGPGELFF	TGTGCCAGCAGCTTCGGCCCCGGGGAGCTGTTTTTT
TRBV19	-	few	TRBJ2-1	CATRAGRNEQFF	TGTGCCACAAGAGCGGGCCGAAATGAGCAGTTCTTC
TRBV27	TRBD2	-	TRBJ2-3	CASSFRRGGLADTQYF	TGTGCCAGCAGTTTTCGGCGGGGGGGCCTCGCAGATACGCAGTATTTT
TRBV4-3	-	few	TRBJ1-1	CASSQERTGSLGRTEAFF	TGCGCCAGCAGCCAAGAGAGGACCGGGTCCCTGGGGCGGACTGAAGCTTTCTTT
TRBV7-9	-	few	TRBJ1-5	CASSLTGEGNQPQHF	TGTGCCAGCAGCTTAACCGGGGAGGGCAATCAGCCCCAGCATTTT
TRBV3-1	TRBD1	few	TRBJ2-2	CASSTGATNTGELFF	TGTGCCAGCAGCACAGGGGCAACGAACACCGGGGAGCTGTTTTTT
TRBV5-4	-	few	TRBJ2-1	CASSFAIEQFF	TGTGCCAGCAGCTTCGCCATTGAGCAGTTCTTC